This T cell receptor beta chain was profiled in a study of cytomegalovirus exposure and HLA in healthy donors. PCR used 60 Vbeta primers and 13 Jbeta primers. Produced via immunoSEQ multiplex PCR; TCRdb's table is partial and in-frame only. The table lists about 180,000 clones, over 75% of them singletons. This CDR3 contains 14 residues. Trimming took 4 bases from V and 11 from J, leaving 20 bases between them. Germline CDR1 is SSHAT and CDR2 is FNYEAQ (reference sequence). The rearrangement uses TRBV7-7 and TRBJ2-5, with TRBD2 as a possible D gene (6 bases). Sequencing was done on a sample of PBMCs. The origin of this receptor is a woman aged 30 to 39 in good health and CMV-seronegative. This chain's CDR3 is CASSSKAAPGEQYF. The CDR3 bases are TGTGCCAGCAGCTCCAAGGCCGCACCGGGGGAGCAGTACTTC.